Each of the 21 T cell receptor beta chains below was sequenced from the same sample in a study of cytomegalovirus exposure and HLA in healthy donors. Both 60 Vbeta primers and 13 Jbeta primers went into the PCR. The assay was immunoSEQ multiplex PCR, and TCRdb's table has in-frame clones only and misses some. The profile shows over 150,000 clones, roughly 77% of them singletons. Sequencing was performed on PBMCs. The source is a man aged 30 to 39 in good health and CMV-seropositive.

The V and J genes are TRBV7-8 and TRBJ2-3; 11 nucleotides match TRBD2. The CDR3 contains 17 residues. Looked up from germline, CDR1 is SGHVS and CDR2 is FQNEAQ. Unmatched junction bases numbered 10, after V lost 4 bases and J lost 4 bases. The CDR3 loop reads CASSSFSSGRKADTQYF. In DNA form, the CDR3 reads TGTGCCAGCAGCTCGTTCTCTAGCGGGAGGAAGGCAGATACGCAGTATTTT.

The chain recombines TRBV9 with TRBJ2-6; D is perhaps TRBD2 (6 bases). Trimming shortened V by 4 bases and J by 0 bases, and 17 bases separated the two germline ends. In germline, CDR1 is SGDLS, CDR2 YYNGEE. The CDR3 sequence is 18 residues long. The CDR3 loop is CASSLWGTVSSGANVLTF. CDR3 DNA: TGTGCCAGCAGCTTATGGGGGACTGTATCCTCTGGGGCCAACGTCCTGACTTTC. The entire variable domain, with the rest obtained from reference TRBV9 and TRBJ2-6, is as follows: DSGVTQTPKHLITATGQRVTLRCSPRSGDLSVYWYQQSLDQGLQFLIQYYNGEERAKGNILERFSAQQFPDLHSELNLSSLELGDSALYFCASSLWGTVSSGANVLTFGAGSRLTVL.

The V call is TRBV18, the J call TRBJ1-1, with D unclear. The V gene lost 4 bases and the J gene lost 1 base, with 7 bases spanning the gap. Per the germline V gene, CDR1 is KGHSH and CDR2 is LQKENI. CDR3 size: 13 residues. In DNA, the CDR3 is TGTGCCAGCTCACGAAGCTCGAACACTGAAGCTTTCTTT. Amino acid sequence: CASSRSSNTEAFF.

CDR3 nucleotide sequence: TGTGCCAGCAGTGAAACAGGGGGCCTCTACGAGCAGTACTTC. This encodes CASSETGGLYEQYF. The V gene is TRBV6-1, the J gene TRBJ2-7; 9 bases are a match to TRBD1. CDR3 size: 14 residues. Per germline, CDR1 MNHNS and CDR2 SASEGT. With 2 bases clipped from V and 3 bases from J, the junction kept 2 bases outside the gene matches.

The CDR3 reads CASSPDRGDGGYTF. The CDR3 nucleotides read TGTGCCAGCAGCCCGGACAGGGGTGACGGGGGCTACACCTTC. V and J are TRBV11-1 and TRBJ1-2, with 9 bases fitting TRBD1. CDR1 and CDR2 (germline): SGHAT, FQDESV (reference sequence). The V segment lost 5 bases and the J segment 8 bases; nucleotides outside the gene matches: 9. This CDR3 has 14 amino acids.

V is TRBV7-2 and J is TRBJ1-5, with D uncertain. The germline gives CDR1 SGHTA, CDR2 FQGNSA. CDR3 length equals 15 residues. Trimming took 5 bases from V and 5 from J, leaving 16 bases between them. The CDR3 region has the DNA TGTGCCAGCAGCCCCGAGCGCGGATGGCATCAGCCCCAGCATTTT. Translation: CASSPERGWHQPQHF.

The chain uses TRBV7-8 and TRBJ1-1, with TRBD1 as a possible D gene (5 bases). V was cut by 3 bases and J by 11 bases, with 22 bases left in between. This CDR3 contains 15 residues. From germline, CDR1 is SGHVS and CDR2 FQNEAQ. The CDR3 nucleotides read TGTGCCAGCAGCTTCCAAGGAGGGACTTCAGAACGGGCTTTCTTT. Amino acid sequence: CASSFQGGTSERAFF.

The chain recombines TRBV29-1 with TRBJ2-7; possibly TRBD2 for D (6 bases). Trimming took off 5 bases at V and 0 bases at J, with 11 bases between the two ends. The CDR3 runs 13 residues. CDR1 and CDR2 (germline): SQVTM, ANQGSEA. The CDR3 nucleotides read TGCAGCGTTCTGGCGGGAAGCTCCTACGAGCAGTACTTC. Amino acids: CSVLAGSSYEQYF.

The chain carries TRBV27 and TRBJ2-1, with 11 bases identical to TRBD1. V dropped 2 bases and J dropped 8; count of bases not matched to a gene: 5. Looked up from germline, CDR1 is MNHEY and CDR2 is SMNVEV (reference sequence). The CDR3 is 15 residues long. As DNA, the CDR3 is TGTGCCAGCAGTTTAGGCGGACAGGGGGCTGATGAGCAGTTCTTC. Translating gives CASSLGGQGADEQFF.

V usage is TRBV2 and J usage is TRBJ2-2, with 11 nucleotides matching TRBD2. V was clipped by 1 base and J by 4 bases; unmatched bases: 2. The V gene's germline CDR1 is SNHLY and CDR2 FYNNEI. The CDR3 runs 16 residues. The CDR3 DNA reads as TGTGCCAGCAGTGAAGTACTAGCGGGGGCCACCGGGGAGCTGTTTTTT. This translates into CASSEVLAGATGELFF. The whole variable domain, filled in from reference TRBV2 and TRBJ2-2, reads EPEVTQTPSHQVTQMGQEVILRCVPISNHLYFYWYRQILGQKVEFLVSFYNNEISEKSEIFDDQFSVERPDGSNFTLKIRSTKLEDSAMYFCASSEVLAGATGELFFGEGSRLTVL.

The V gene is TRBV2, the J gene TRBJ1-1; D is unresolved. V was cut by 5 bases and J by 1 base, with 17 bases left in between. This CDR3 contains 16 residues. Looked up from germline, CDR1 is SNHLY and CDR2 is FYNNEI. The CDR3 loop reads CASSPLRGPTNTEAFF. Written as DNA, the CDR3 is TGTGCCAGCAGTCCCTTGAGAGGGCCCACGAACACTGAAGCTTTCTTT. The whole variable domain, remainder taken from reference TRBV2 and TRBJ1-1, is EPEVTQTPSHQVTQMGQEVILRCVPISNHLYFYWYRQILGQKVEFLVSFYNNEISEKSEIFDDQFSVERPDGSNFTLKIRSTKLEDSAMYFCASSPLRGPTNTEAFFGQGTRLTVV.

The chain carries TRBV5-4 and TRBJ1-1, with 9 bases aligning to TRBD1. The ends lost 2 bases at V and 1 base at J; junction bases unmatched: 0. The germline CDR1 and CDR2 sequences are SGHNT and YYREEE (reference sequence). The CDR3 covers 14 residues. The CDR3 region has the DNA TGTGCCAGCAGCTTACAGGGGGCGAACACTGAAGCTTTCTTT. It codes for CASSLQGANTEAFF.

The chain is built from TRBV10-3 and TRBJ1-6; D uncertain. The germline CDR1 and CDR2 sequences are ENHRY and SYGVKD. This CDR3 comprises 14 residues. V was pared by 5 bases and J by 7 bases, with 12 bases between. CDR3 nucleotides: TGTGCCATCAGTCGGACTGATAACAATTCACCCCTCCACTTT. Its protein is CAISRTDNNSPLHF.

The chain is built from TRBV6-1 and TRBJ1-5; D is ambiguous. CDR1 and CDR2 from the germline V gene are MNHNS and SASEGT. The V end was cut by 0 bases, the J end by 0 bases, with 9 bases between. CDR3 length: 16 amino acids. The CDR3, as DNA: TGTGCCAGCAGTGAAGCCCCAGGAAATAGCAATCAGCCCCAGCATTTT. This gives the protein CASSEAPGNSNQPQHF.

The DNA for the CDR3 is TGTGCCAGCAGTTACTCGACAAATAATTCACCCCTCCACTTT. As protein: CASSYSTNNSPLHF. The gene calls are TRBV6-5 and TRBJ1-6; D not resolved. The V and J ends lost 0 bases and 5 bases respectively, with 5 bases between them. CDR3 size: 14 residues. Germline CDR1 and CDR2: MNHEY and SVGAGI.

The chain uses TRBV28 and TRBJ2-1; TRBD2 matches at 16 bases. V lost 6 bases and J lost 8; bases outside the gene matches: 4. From germline, CDR1 is MDHEN and CDR2 SYDVKM. The CDR3 is made up of 15 amino acids. The chain's CDR3 is CASSPGLAGGHEQFF. The CDR3 DNA is TGTGCCAGCAGCCCGGGACTAGCGGGAGGGCATGAGCAGTTCTTC.

The chain couples TRBV28 to TRBJ2-2; possible D gene TRBD2, 6 bases. CDR3 length equals 13 residues. Germline values: CDR1 MDHEN, CDR2 SYDVKM. Trimming left V 10 bases short and J 6 bases short, with 15 bases between. The CDR3 is CATRDSHSGELFF. The CDR3 nucleotides read TGTGCCACCCGGGACTCGCACTCCGGGGAGCTGTTTTTT.

In this sample, this clone turned up once. V gene TRBV2 combines with J gene TRBJ1-1; the match to TRBD1 covers 10 bases. This CDR3 region has 15 residues. CDR1 and CDR2 from the germline V gene are SNHLY and FYNNEI. The V segment lost 5 bases and the J segment 6 bases; nucleotides outside the gene matches: 9. The DNA of the CDR3 is TGTGCCAGCAGTCGTCCCGGGACAGGGGATGCTGAAGCTTTCTTT. Amino acid sequence: CASSRPGTGDAEAFF.

The V gene is TRBV11-3, the J gene TRBJ2-7, with 9 bases identical to TRBD2. J was trimmed by 7 bases and V by 2 bases; bases with no gene match: 3. Germline CDR1 is SGHNT and CDR2 is YENEEA. CDR3 length: 13 amino acids. The CDR3 DNA sequence: TGTGCCAGCAGCTTATCTAGCGGGACGGAGCAGTACTTC. Amino acids: CASSLSSGTEQYF.

This clone was recorded only once. The genes are TRBV28 and TRBJ1-4; the D gene is possibly TRBD1 (5 bases). Trimming shortened V by 1 base and J by 14 bases, and 14 bases separated the two germline ends. The CDR3 runs 13 residues. In germline, CDR1 is MDHEN, CDR2 SYDVKM. This CDR3 reads CASSLLGRGGLFF. In DNA, the CDR3 is TGTGCCAGCAGTTTATTAGGGAGGGGAGGGCTGTTTTTT. Looking up the rest from reference TRBV28 and TRBJ1-4 gives the full variable domain: DVKVTQSSRYLVKRTGEKVFLECVQDMDHENMFWYRQDPGLGLRLIYFSYDVKMKEKGDIPEGYSVSREKKERFSLILESASTNQTSMYLCASSLLGRGGLFFGSGTQLSVL.

The chain couples TRBV28 to TRBJ1-1; tentatively, D is TRBD1 (5 bases). This CDR3 spans 13 amino acids. Germline V gives CDR1 MDHEN, CDR2 SYDVKM. The germline V and J ends were trimmed by 7 bases and 3 bases, with 12 bases remaining between them. CDR3 region: CASIPDRDTEAFF. CDR3 in DNA: TGTGCCAGCATTCCCGACAGAGACACTGAAGCTTTCTTT.